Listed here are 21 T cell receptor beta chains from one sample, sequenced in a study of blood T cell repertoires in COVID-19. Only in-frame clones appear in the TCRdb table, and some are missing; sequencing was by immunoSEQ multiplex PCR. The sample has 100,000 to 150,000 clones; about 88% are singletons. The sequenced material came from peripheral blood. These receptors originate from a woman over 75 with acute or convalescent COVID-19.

This CDR3 is CASSLYDRVYGYTF. The CDR3, as DNA: TGTGCCAGCAGCTTGTACGACAGGGTCTATGGCTACACCTTC. The chain uses TRBV5-6 and TRBJ1-2; 7 nucleotides match TRBD1. Per germline, CDR1 SGHDT and CDR2 YYEEEE. The CDR3 has 14 residues. The junction had 4 bases not matched to a gene; V was cut back by 1 base and J by 4 bases.

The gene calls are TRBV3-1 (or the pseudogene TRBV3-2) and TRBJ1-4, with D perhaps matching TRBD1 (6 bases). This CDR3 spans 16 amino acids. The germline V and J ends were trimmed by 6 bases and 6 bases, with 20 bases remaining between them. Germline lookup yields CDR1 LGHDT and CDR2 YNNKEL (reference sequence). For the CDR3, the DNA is TGTGCCAGCAGACGGAACTACAGGGATCGGCATGAAAAACTGTTTTTT. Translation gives CASRRNYRDRHEKLFF.

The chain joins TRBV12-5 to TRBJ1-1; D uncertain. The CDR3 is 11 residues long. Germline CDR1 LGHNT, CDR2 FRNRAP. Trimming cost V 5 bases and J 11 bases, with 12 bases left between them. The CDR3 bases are TGTGCTAGTGGTCCACAGCGGGAGGCTTTCTTT. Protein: CASGPQREAFF.

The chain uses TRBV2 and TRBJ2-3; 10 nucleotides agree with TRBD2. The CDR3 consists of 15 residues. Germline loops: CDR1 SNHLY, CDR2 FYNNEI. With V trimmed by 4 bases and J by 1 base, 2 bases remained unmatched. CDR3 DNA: TGTGCCAGCAGTGCTGGGACTAGCGGCACAGATACGCAGTATTTT. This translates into CASSAGTSGTDTQYF.

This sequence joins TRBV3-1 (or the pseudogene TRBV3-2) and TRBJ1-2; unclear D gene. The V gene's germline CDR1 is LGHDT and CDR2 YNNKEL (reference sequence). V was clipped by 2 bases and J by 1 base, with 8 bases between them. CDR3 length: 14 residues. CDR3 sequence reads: CASSQYGINYGYTF. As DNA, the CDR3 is TGTGCCAGCAGCCAATACGGGATTAACTATGGCTACACCTTC.

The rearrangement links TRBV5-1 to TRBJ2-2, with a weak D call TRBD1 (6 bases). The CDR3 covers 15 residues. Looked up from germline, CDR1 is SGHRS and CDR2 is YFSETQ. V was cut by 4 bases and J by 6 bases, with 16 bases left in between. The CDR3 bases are TGCGCCAGCAGCCATACCGGGACATGGGCCGGGGAGCTGTTTTTT. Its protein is CASSHTGTWAGELFF.

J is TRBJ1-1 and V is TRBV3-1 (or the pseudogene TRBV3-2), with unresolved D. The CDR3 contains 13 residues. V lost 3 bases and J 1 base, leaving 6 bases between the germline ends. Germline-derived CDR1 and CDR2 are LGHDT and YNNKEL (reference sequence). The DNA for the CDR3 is TGTGCCAGCAGCCATGAGTGGAACACTGAAGCTTTCTTT. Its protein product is CASSHEWNTEAFF.

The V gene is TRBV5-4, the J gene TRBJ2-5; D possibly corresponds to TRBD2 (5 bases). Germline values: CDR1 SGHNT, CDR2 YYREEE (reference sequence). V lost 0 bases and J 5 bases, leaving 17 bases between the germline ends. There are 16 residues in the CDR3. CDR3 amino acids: CASSLAGSGSRETQYF. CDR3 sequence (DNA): TGTGCCAGCAGCTTGGCGGGGAGTGGGTCCAGGGAGACCCAGTACTTC.

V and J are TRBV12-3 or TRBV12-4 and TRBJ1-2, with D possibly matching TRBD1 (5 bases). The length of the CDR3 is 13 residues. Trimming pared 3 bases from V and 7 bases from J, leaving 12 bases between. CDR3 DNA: TGTGCCAGCAGTTTGATCGGGGGGACTGGCTACACCTTC. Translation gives CASSLIGGTGYTF.

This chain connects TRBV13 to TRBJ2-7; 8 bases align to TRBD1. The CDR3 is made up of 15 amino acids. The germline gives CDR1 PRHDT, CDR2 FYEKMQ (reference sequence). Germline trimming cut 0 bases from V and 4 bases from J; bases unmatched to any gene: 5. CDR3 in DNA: TGTGCCAGCAGCTTAGGACAGGGGGGCCTATACGAGCAGTACTTC. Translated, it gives CASSLGQGGLYEQYF.

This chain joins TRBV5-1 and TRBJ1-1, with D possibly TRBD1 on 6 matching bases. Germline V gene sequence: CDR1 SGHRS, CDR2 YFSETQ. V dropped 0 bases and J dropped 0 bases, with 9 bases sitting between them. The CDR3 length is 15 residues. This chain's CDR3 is CASSLGTVLNTEAFF. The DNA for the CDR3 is TGCGCCAGCAGCTTGGGGACAGTCCTGAACACTGAAGCTTTCTTT.

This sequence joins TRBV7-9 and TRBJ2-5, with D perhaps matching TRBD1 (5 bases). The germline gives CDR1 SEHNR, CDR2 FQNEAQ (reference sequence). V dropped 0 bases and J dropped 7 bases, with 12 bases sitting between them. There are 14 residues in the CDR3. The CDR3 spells CASSLALGEGTQYF. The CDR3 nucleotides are TGTGCCAGCAGCTTAGCGCTAGGGGAAGGGACCCAGTACTTC.

CDR3 amino acids: CATSKGQGVYGYTF. The CDR3 coding sequence is TGTGCCACCAGCAAGGGACAGGGAGTCTATGGCTACACCTTC. This chain uses TRBV15 with TRBJ1-2; TRBD1 matches at 9 bases. The length of the CDR3 is 14 residues. Germline CDR1 LNHNV, CDR2 YYDKDF (reference sequence). After removal of 4 bases from V and 4 bases from J, the junction contained 4 bases not matched to a gene.

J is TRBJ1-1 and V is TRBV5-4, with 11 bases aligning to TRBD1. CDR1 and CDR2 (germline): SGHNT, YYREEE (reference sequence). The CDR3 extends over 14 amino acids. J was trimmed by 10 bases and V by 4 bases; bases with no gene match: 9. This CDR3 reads CASSTGQGAVRAFF. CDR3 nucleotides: TGTGCCAGCAGCACCGGACAGGGGGCGGTGCGAGCTTTCTTT.

CDR3 region: CSVEQGGDQPQHF. CDR3 sequence (DNA): TGCAGCGTTGAACAGGGCGGTGATCAGCCCCAGCATTTT. This chain connects TRBV29-1 to TRBJ1-5, with a possible D match to TRBD1 (5 bases). CDR3 length: 13 amino acids. Between the trimmed V and J ends, which lost 2 bases and 5 bases, there was a span of 10 bases. Germline V lookup: CDR1 SQVTM, CDR2 ANQGSEA.

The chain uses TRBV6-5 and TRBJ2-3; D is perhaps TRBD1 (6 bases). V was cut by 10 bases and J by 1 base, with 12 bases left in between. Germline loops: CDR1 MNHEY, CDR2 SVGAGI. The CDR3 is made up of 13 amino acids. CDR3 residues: CAIAQGGTDTQYF. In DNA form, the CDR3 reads TGTGCCATTGCACAGGGAGGCACAGATACGCAGTATTTT.

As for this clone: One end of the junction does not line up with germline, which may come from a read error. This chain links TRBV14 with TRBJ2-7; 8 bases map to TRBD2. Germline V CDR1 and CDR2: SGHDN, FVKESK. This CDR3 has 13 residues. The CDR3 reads CTSRPAGGSEQYF. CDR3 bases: TGTACCAGCAGACCCGCGGGGGGCTCCGAGCAGTACTTC.

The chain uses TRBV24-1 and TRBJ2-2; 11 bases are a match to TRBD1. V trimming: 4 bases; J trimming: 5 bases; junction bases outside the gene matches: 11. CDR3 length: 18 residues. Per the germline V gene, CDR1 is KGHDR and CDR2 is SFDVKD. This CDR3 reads CATSDPRARDRGTGELFF. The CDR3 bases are TGTGCCACCAGTGACCCTAGGGCCCGGGACAGGGGGACCGGGGAGCTGTTTTTT.

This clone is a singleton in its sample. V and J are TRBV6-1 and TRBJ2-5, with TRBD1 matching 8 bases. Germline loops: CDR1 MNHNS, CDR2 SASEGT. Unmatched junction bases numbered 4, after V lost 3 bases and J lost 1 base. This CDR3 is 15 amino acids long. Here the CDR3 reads CASSDLGTGQETQYF. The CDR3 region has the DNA TGTGCCAGCAGTGATCTCGGGACAGGCCAAGAGACCCAGTACTTC.

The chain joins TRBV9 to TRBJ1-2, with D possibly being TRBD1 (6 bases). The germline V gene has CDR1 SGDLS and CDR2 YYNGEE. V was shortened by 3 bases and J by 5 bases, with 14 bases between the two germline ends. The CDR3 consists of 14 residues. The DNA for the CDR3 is TGTGCCAGCAGCGCCGGACAGTCTGCTTATGGCTACACCTTC. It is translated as CASSAGQSAYGYTF.

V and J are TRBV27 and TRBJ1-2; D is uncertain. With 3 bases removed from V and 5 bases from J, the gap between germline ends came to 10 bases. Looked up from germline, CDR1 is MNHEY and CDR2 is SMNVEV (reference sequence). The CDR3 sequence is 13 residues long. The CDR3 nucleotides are TGTGCCAGCAGTTTGATGCCGACATATGGCTACACCTTC. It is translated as CASSLMPTYGYTF.